Described below is a single T cell receptor (beta chain) sequence and its context. What it recognizes is unknown. This table comes from immunoSEQ multiplex PCR, and its TCRdb copy is limited to in-frame clones, with some not included. The top ten clones hold approximately 1.5% of a sample with hundreds of thousands of clones, approximately 88% of them seen once. The data were taken from a study of Ad26.COV2.S vaccination and SARS-CoV-2 variants. Overall study results and limits: Compared with placebo recipients, vaccine recipients had higher spike-specific TCR breadth. Comparability of non-spike TCR breadth was observed across vaccine and placebo recipients.

The CDR3 covers 14 residues. Germline V CDR1 and CDR2: SGHAT, FQNNGV. Trimming stripped 5 bases from V and 6 bases from J, with 17 bases between. Treatment noted: approximately 18 received Ad26.COV2.S at low or high dose, single or two shots; about 5 received placebo; per-sample allocation not given. Collection of the samples took place on day 63 after the first injection of vaccine or placebo. This person who donated was an adult of 18-55 years in Boston. This vaccine is an Ad26 vector that expresses the Wuhan-strain SARS-CoV-2 spike. The TCR comes from a person aged 18-60 years who received the Ad26.COV2.S COVID-19 vaccine or a placebo. The sample here was peripheral blood, taken in a trial of Ad26.COV2.S vaccine versus placebo. The V and J genes are TRBV11-2 and TRBJ2-7; D unresolved. The CDR3 region has the DNA TGTGCCAGCAGCCCCCCCGGGCCCAGTACCGAGCAGTACTTC. The encoded protein is CASSPPGPSTEQYF.